These 3 T cell receptor beta chains originate from one sample sequenced in a study of blood T cells in healthy people across ages. A second PCR, run for 7 to 11 cycles, used a sample-barcoded 5' primer plus a J-beta primer mix. Using its own MiXCR run on the 5' RACE reads, TCRdb lists one record per CDR3 protein. The table has about 1.8 million distinct CDR3 sequences, about 49% seen once. The specimen was blood. The receptors shown here come from a woman in her 40s in good health.

CDR3 sequence: CASSASGGKETQYF. CDR3 bases: TGTGCCAGCAGCGCTAGCGGGGGAAAAGAGACCCAGTACTTC. The chain combines TRBV9 with TRBJ2-7, with 10 bases aligning to TRBD2. The DNA matches TRBJ2-5 better at its end, which makes the J call doubtful. From germline, CDR1 is SGDLS and CDR2 YYNGEE. The CDR3 is 14 residues long.

The V call is TRBV2, the J call TRBJ1-4; a possible D gene is TRBD1 (6 bases). Per germline, CDR1 SNHLY and CDR2 FYNNEI. The CDR3 totals 12 residues. Between the trimmed V and J ends, which lost 8 bases and 8 bases, there was a span of 12 bases. Here the CDR3 reads CASRGAGEKLFF. Written as DNA, the CDR3 is TGTGCCAGCCGGGGGGCAGGCGAAAAACTGTTTTTT. The whole variable domain, filled in from reference TRBV2 and TRBJ1-4, reads EPEVTQTPSHQVTQMGQEVILRCVPISNHLYFYWYRQILGQKVEFLVSFYNNEISEKSEIFDDQFSVERPDGSNFTLKIRSTKLEDSAMYFCASRGAGEKLFFGSGTQLSVL.

This chain joins TRBV5-6 and TRBJ2-1, with 9 bases identical to TRBD2. J was trimmed by 11 bases and V by 4 bases; bases with no gene match: 10. Germline values: CDR1 SGHDT, CDR2 YYEEEE. CDR3 length: 14 residues. This chain's CDR3 is CASSQTGTSPQQFF. CDR3 nucleotides: TGTGCCAGCAGCCAGACCGGGACTAGCCCACAGCAGTTCTTC.